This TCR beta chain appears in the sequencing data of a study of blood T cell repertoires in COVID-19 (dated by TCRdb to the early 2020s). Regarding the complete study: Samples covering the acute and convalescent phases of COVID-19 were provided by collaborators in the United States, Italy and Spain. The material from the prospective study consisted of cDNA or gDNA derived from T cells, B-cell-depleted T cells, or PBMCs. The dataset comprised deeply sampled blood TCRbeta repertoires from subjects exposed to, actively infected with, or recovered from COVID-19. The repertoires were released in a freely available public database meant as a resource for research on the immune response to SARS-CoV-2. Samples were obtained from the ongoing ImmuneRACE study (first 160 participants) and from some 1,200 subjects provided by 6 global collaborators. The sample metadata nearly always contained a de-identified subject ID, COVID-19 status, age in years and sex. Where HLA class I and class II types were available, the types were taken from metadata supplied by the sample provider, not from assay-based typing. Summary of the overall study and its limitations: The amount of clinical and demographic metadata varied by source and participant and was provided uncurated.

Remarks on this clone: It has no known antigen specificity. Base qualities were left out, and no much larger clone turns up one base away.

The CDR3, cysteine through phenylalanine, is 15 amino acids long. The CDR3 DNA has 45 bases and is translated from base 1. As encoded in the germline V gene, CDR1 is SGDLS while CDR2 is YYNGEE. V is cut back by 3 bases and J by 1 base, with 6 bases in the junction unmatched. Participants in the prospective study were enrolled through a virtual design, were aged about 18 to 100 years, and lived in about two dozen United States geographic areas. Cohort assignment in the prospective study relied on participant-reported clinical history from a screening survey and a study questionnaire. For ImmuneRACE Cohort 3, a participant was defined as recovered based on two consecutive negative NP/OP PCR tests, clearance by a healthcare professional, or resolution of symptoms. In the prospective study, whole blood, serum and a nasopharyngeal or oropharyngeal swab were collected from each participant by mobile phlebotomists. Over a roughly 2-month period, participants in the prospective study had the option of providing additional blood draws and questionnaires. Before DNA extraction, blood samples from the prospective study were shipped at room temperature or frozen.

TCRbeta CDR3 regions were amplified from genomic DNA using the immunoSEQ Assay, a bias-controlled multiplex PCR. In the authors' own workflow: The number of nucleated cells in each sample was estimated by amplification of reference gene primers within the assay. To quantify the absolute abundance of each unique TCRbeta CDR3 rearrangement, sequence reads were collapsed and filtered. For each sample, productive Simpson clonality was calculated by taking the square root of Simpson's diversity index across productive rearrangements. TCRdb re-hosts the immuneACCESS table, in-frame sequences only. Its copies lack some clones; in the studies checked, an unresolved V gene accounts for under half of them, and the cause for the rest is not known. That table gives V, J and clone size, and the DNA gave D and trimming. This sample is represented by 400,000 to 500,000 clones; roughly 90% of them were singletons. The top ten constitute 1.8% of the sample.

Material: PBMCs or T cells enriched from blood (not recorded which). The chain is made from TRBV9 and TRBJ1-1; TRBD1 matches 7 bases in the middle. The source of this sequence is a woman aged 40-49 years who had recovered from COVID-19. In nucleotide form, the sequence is TGTGCCAGCAGCGCCCTACAGGGGACGAACACTGAAGCTTTCTTT. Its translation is CASSALQGTNTEAFF.